This T cell receptor beta chain was identified during a study of shared clonotypes between healthy human individuals. General study findings and limits: It was the non-shared clonotypes that had lower generation probabilities than clonotypes shared by all four donors.

CDR1 and CDR2 (germline): KGHSH, LQKENI. The CDR3 extends over 13 amino acids. Trimming stripped 4 bases from V and 4 bases from J, with 11 bases between. TCRdb's copy holds only in-frame clones and misses some; the assay was immunoSEQ multiplex PCR. This table has 600,000 to 800,000 clones, roughly two thirds appearing once. As to this clone: Its antigen is still unknown.

The donors were adults (healthy and HIV-negative) with no recent acute infections or vaccinations. The sequencing sample was made of memory CD4+ T cells sorted from blood. Subset defined: CD45RA-negative fraction. This clonotype originated in a woman between 25 and 40 years old in good health. The chain employs TRBV18 and TRBJ2-7; D is unresolved. The CDR3: CASSLYGAYEQYF. CDR3 coding DNA: TGTGCCAGCTCACTATATGGAGCGTACGAGCAGTACTTC.